The T cell receptor beta chain under discussion was sequenced for a study of cytomegalovirus exposure and HLA in healthy donors. Whole-study findings and limits: There was a cluster of highly shared sequence variants that was likely a sequencing artifact. Over 150 TCR beta chains were listed as cytomegalovirus-associated.

Primers: 60 Vbeta forward and 13 Jbeta reverse. Original methodology: Per a later analysis, the number of unique TCR beta chains was about 80 million, of which roughly 9.9 million were shared. The assay was immunoSEQ multiplex PCR, and TCRdb's table has in-frame clones only and misses some. V, J and clone size are those of that table, while D and trimming were read from the DNA. The sample holds 150,000 to 200,000 clones, roughly 85% seen once. The germline gives CDR1 LNHDA, CDR2 SQIVND (reference sequence). The CDR3 is 13 amino acids. Trimming removed 5 bases from V and 2 bases from J, with 7 bases in between. These donors counted as nominally healthy when sampled, but unrecorded immune exposures were likely. Of note for this clone: Antigen specificity is unknown.

The clonotype was recovered from a woman in her thirties in good health and CMV-seropositive. What was sequenced was PBMCs. This rearrangement joins TRBV19 to TRBJ1-3; D gene uncertain. This CDR3 is CASSEGTGNTIYF. The CDR3 DNA reads TGTGCCAGTAGTGAGGGAACTGGAAACACCATATATTTT.